Reported below is one T cell receptor (beta chain). The antigen is undetermined. This CDR3 region has 15 residues. The V and J ends lost 4 bases and 0 bases respectively, with 12 bases between them. Germline-derived CDR1 and CDR2 are SGHAT and FQNNGV. The data were taken from a study of shared clonotypes between healthy human individuals. It was at deep level that the assay was run. The quantity of DNA used in unsorted PBMC replicate PCRs was approximately 300 ng, corresponding to about 30,000 T cell genomes. Assay: immunoSEQ multiplex PCR; the TCRdb copy retains only in-frame clones and omits some. The sample shows about half a million clones, more than 75% of them seen only once. Findings of the study overall: Among donors, sharing of clonotypes was expected to be affected by sequencing depth.

Donors comprised only Caucasian adults living in Nashville, Tennessee. The rearrangement joins TRBV11-2 to TRBJ1-2; a weak D match, TRBD1 (5 bases). The TCR comes from a woman aged 40 to 49 in good health. Some clones in this sample may be carry-over from other donors' samples. Sequenced material: PBMCs. CDR3 nucleotide sequence: TGTGCCAGCAGCTCCCCCACAGGATCTAACTATGGCTACACCTTC. Protein product: CASSSPTGSNYGYTF.